This TCR beta chain is drawn from a study of shared T cell receptors in the human thymus. The CDR3 is 13 residues long. V lost 7 bases and J lost 7, with 11 bases in between. Germline V gives CDR1 MDHEN, CDR2 SYDVKM. TCRdb keeps only in-frame clones here, not all; method: immunoSEQ multiplex PCR. The sample has 640,000 or so clones; approximately 89% are singletons. The data also belong to a second study, concerning human thymus T cells. That report notes: Having surgery to correct congenital heart defects, healthy Finnish infants acted as the donors. Corrective cardiac surgery supplied the resected thymus tissue. Within thymic and blood repertoires, V and J gene usage appeared to be biased. Thymic TCR repertoires of unrelated people reportedly overlapped highly.

This TCR derives from a boy under three years old with a congenital heart defect. The chain couples TRBV28 to TRBJ1-6; D may be TRBD1 (5 bases). Sequencing was carried out using thymocytes. The CDR3 bases are TGTGCCAGCACAGGGTTATACAATTCACCCCTCCACTTT. This sequence encodes CASTGLYNSPLHF.